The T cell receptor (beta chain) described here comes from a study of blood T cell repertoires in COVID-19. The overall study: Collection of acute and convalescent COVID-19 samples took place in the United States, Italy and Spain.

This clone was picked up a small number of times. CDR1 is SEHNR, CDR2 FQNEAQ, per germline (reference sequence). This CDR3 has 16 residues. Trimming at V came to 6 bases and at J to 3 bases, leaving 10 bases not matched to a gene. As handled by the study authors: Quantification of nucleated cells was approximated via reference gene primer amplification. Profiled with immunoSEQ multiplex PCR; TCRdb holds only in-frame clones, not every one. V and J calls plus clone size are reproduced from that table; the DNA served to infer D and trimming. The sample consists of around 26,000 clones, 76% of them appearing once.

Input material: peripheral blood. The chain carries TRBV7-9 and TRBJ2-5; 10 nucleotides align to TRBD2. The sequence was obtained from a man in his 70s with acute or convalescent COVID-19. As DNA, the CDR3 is TGTGCCAGCAGGGACAGCGGGAGGGCCTTTAAAGAGACCCAGTACTTC. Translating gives CASRDSGRAFKETQYF.